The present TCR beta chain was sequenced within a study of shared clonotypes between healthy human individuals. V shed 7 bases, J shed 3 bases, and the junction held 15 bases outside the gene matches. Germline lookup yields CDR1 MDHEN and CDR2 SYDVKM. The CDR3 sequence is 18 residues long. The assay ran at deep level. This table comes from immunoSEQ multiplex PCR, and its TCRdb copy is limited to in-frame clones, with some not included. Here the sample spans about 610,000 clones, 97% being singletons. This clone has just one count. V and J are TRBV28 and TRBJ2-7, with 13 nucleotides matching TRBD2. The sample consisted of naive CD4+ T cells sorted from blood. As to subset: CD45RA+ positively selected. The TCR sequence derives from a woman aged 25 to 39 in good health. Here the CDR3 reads CASTAGTSGTPGGYEQYF. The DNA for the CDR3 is TGTGCCAGCACCGCCGGGACTAGCGGGACCCCAGGAGGCTACGAGCAGTACTTC. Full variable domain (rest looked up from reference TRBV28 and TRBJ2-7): DVKVTQSSRYLVKRTGEKVFLECVQDMDHENMFWYRQDPGLGLRLIYFSYDVKMKEKGDIPEGYSVSREKKERFSLILESASTNQTSMYLCASTAGTSGTPGGYEQYFGPGTRLTVT.